This entry concerns a single T cell receptor (beta chain). Its matching antigen is unknown. This may be a read error, as it is one base from a much larger clone. The CDR3 extends over 11 amino acids. Germline CDR1 reads MNHEY; CDR2 reads SVGAGI. This entry belongs to a study of post-analysis software for immune sequencing data. The wider study: Relapsing-remitting, secondary progressive and progressive-relapsing multiple sclerosis were all included among the disease courses.

Included in the TCR beta cDNA libraries were unique molecular identifiers. The yield from approximately 1 to 10 million T cells was roughly 500,000 cDNA molecules in total. Each CDR3 protein is one row after TCRdb ran MiXCR on the PCR reads. This sample carries 450,000 to 650,000 distinct CDR3 sequences, roughly two fifths of them seen once, and the ten largest clones take more than 1.5%. Findings and limits, study-wide: Controls' normalized Chao1 diversity significantly exceeded that of multiple sclerosis patients. TRBV5-6, TRBV5-1 and TRBV20-1 belonged to a set of about 5 TRBV segments that were more frequent in patients than controls.

The TCR sequence derives from a girl aged 10 to 17 with multiple sclerosis. V usage is TRBV6-5 and J usage is TRBJ2-7; D not certain. The DNA end is more similar to TRBJ2-5, so the J call may be wrong. Sequencing input: blood. CDR3 sequence (DNA): TGTGCCAGCAGTTACCTGGAGACCCAGTACTTC. Its translation: CASSYLETQYF.